This T cell receptor beta chain appears in the sequencing data of a study of human T cells and chemical hapten exposure. The overall study: Skin on the upper inner arm, roughly 2 cm by roughly 2 cm in size, was sensitized with 2% DPC.

The CDR3 sequence is 12 residues long. CDR1 is MGHDK and CDR2 is SYGVNS in the germline V gene. Trimming cost V 6 bases and J 8 bases, with 13 bases left between them. TCRdb fed the RACE reads into MiXCR, producing one record per CDR3 protein. The table lists about 350,000 distinct CDR3 sequences, about 6% of them singletons, with about 5.6% in the top ten. In its sample, this clonotype was seen a few times. Time point here: patch test 2, 6 weeks after DPC sensitization. Noted treatment: therapeutic diphenylcyclopropenone sensitization with weekly scalp DPC. Investigators collected blood before applying each patch test. Donors, patients with alopecia ranging from 18 to 70 years old and judged suitable for DPC, provided samples.

This clonotype was obtained from a young woman with alopecia areata. Some clones in this sample may be carry-over from other donors' samples. The V and J genes are TRBV25-1 and TRBJ1-1; D perhaps matches TRBD1 (6 bases). The sequenced sample was whole blood, obtained in connection with sensitization to the hapten diphenylcyclopropenone (DPC). In DNA form, the CDR3 reads TGTGCCAGCAGGAGGGGGGGACCCGAAGCTTTCTTT. Residues: CASRRGGPEAFF.